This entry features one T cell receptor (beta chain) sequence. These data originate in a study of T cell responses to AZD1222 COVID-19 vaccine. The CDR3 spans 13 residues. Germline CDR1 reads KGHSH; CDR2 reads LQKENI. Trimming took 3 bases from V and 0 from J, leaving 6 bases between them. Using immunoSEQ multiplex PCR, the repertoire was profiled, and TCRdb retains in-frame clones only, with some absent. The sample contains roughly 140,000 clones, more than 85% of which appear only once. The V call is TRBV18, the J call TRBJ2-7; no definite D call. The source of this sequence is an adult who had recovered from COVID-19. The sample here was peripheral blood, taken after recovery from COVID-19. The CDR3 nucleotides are TGTGCCAGCTCACCGGAAAGCTCCTACGAGCAGTACTTC. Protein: CASSPESSYEQYF.